This T cell receptor beta chain was sequenced for a study of blood T cell repertoires in COVID-19. As for the study in general: PBMCs, B-cell-depleted T cells, or T cells provided the cDNA or gDNA that made up the material.

This clone was recorded once. Since a much larger clone is just one base distant, this may be a read error. Other DNA sequences in this specimen translate into the identical CDR3. Individuals drawn from about 26 US areas were roughly 18 to 95 years old. Recovered status applied to Cohort 3 donors who had two consecutive negative PCRs. It also applied to those with clearance or with symptom resolution. This CDR3 has 11 residues. V lost 6 bases and J lost 6, with 9 bases in between. Measured with immunoSEQ multiplex PCR; TCRdb has only the in-frame clones, and not every one. The sample contains over 250,000 clones, roughly 90% of which appear only once.

The TCR sequence derives from a woman aged 18-35 years who had recovered from COVID-19. The sample was PBMCs or T cells enriched from blood (not recorded which). This sequence joins TRBV12-3 or TRBV12-4 and TRBJ2-7, with D perhaps matching TRBD1 (5 bases). The CDR3, as DNA: TGTGCCAGCAGCCTAGGGGCCGAGCAGTACTTC. This encodes CASSLGAEQYF.